This T cell receptor beta chain was observed in a study of T cell responses to AZD1222 COVID-19 vaccine. Study results and limitations: Unmutated variant regions reportedly attract nearly half of all spike-specific TCRs. Spike as a whole was targeted by vaccine-associated CD4 TCRs, dominant at 160-218 and 743-854.

The germline V and J ends were trimmed by 3 bases and 2 bases, with 11 bases remaining between them. CDR3 length: 15 amino acids. Germline loops: CDR1 MNHNS, CDR2 SASEGT. As for this clone: Its antigen is as yet unknown.

TCRdb's copy holds only in-frame clones and misses some; the assay was immunoSEQ multiplex PCR. Of 100,000 to 150,000 clones listed, around 92% were seen once; the top ten hold approximately 8%. The chain links TRBV6-1 to TRBJ1-3; no firm D call. The sequencing used peripheral blood, collected 28 days after the second AZD1222 dose. The receptor was derived from an adult who received the AZD1222 COVID-19 vaccine. The CDR3 is CASSDRQTTGNTIYF. DNA for the CDR3: TGTGCCAGCAGTGATCGGCAGACCACTGGAAACACCATATATTTT.